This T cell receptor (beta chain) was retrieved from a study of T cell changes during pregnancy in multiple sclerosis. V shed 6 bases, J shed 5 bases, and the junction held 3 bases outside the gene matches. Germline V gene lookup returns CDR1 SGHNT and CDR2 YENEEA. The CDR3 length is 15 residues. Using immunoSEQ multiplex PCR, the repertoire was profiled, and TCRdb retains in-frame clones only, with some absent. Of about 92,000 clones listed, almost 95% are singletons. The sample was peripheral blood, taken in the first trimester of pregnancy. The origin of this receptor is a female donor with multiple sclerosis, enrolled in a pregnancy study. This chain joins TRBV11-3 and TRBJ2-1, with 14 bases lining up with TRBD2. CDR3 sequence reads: CASSSTSGRDNEQFF. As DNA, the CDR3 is TGTGCCAGCAGTTCGACTAGCGGGAGGGACAATGAGCAGTTCTTC.